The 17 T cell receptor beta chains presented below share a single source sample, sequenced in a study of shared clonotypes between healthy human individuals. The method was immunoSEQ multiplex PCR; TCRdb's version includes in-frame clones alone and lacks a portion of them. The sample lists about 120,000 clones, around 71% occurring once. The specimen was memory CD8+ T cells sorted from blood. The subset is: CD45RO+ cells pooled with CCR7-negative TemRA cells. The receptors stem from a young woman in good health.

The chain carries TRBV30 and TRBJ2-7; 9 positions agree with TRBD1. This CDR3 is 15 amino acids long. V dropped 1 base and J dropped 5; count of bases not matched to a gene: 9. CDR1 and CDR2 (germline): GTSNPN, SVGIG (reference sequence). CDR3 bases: TGTGCCTGGAGTGGAGTTTACAGGGGGCCCAACGAGCAGTACTTC. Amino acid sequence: CAWSGVYRGPNEQYF.

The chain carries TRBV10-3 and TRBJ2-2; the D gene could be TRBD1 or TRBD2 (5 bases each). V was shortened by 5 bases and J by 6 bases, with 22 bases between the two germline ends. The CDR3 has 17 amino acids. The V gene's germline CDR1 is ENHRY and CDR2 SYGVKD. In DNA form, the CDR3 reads TGTGCCATCAGTCTCCCGGGACCCAAACCACTGGCCGGGGAGCTGTTTTTT. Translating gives CAISLPGPKPLAGELFF.

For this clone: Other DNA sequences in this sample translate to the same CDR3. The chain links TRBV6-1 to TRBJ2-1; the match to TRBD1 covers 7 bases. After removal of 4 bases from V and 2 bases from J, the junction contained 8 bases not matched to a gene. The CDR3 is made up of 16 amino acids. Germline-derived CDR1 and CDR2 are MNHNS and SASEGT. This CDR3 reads CASSVLRDSTYNEQFF. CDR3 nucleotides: TGTGCCAGCAGTGTTCTTAGGGACAGTACCTACAATGAGCAGTTCTTC.

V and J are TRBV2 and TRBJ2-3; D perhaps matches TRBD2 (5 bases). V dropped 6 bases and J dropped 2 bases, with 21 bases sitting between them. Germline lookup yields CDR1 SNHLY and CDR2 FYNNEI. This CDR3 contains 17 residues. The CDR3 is CASRRSDSLILTDTQYF. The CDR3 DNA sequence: TGTGCCAGCAGGAGGTCGGACTCCCTAATTCTCACAGATACGCAGTATTTT.

The CDR3 reads CASSSISQNSNQPQHF. The CDR3 DNA is TGTGCCAGCAGCTCCATATCGCAGAATAGCAATCAGCCCCAGCATTTT. The chain has TRBV5-7 and TRBJ1-5; D gene unclear. TRBV5-7 is an ORF; its function is uncertain. CDR3 length: 16 residues. The V end lost 3 bases, the J end lost 0 bases, and 13 bases lay between the germline ends.

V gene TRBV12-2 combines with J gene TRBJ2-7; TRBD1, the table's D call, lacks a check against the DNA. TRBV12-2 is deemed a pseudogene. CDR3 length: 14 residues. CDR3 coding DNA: TGTGCAAGTCGCGAGAACAGGGGCTCCTACGAGCAGTACTTC. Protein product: CASRENRGSYEQYF.

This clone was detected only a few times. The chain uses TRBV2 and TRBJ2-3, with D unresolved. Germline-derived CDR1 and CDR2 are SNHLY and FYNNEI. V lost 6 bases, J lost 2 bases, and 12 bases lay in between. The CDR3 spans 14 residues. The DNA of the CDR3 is TGTGCCAGCAGGTTGAGAGAGACCACAGATACGCAGTATTTT. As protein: CASRLRETTDTQYF.

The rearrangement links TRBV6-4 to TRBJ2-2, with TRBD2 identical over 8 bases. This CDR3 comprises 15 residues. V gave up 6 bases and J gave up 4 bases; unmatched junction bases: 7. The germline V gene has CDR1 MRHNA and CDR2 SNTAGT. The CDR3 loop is CASRRAGEGTGELFF. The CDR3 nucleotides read TGTGCCAGCAGACGAGCGGGAGAGGGCACCGGGGAGCTGTTTTTT.

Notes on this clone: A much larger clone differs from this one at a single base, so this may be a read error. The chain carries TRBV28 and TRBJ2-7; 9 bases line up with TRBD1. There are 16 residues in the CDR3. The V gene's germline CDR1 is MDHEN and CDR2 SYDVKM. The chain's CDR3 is CASSFVTGTGLYEQCF. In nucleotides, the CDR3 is TGTGCCAGCAGTTTTGTTACCGGGACAGGGCTCTACGAGCAGTGCTTC. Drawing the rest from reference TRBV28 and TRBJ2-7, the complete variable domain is DVKVTQSSRYLVKRTGEKVFLECVQDMDHENMFWYRQDPGLGLRLIYFSYDVKMKEKGDIPEGYSVSREKKERFSLILESASTNQTSMYLCASSFVTGTGLYEQCFGPGTRLTVT.

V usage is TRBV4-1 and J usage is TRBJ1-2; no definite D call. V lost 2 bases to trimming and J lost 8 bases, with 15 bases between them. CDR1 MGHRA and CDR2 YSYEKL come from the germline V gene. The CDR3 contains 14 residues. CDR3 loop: CASSQTFEVGGYTF. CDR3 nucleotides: TGCGCCAGCAGCCAAACTTTCGAGGTCGGCGGCTACACCTTC.

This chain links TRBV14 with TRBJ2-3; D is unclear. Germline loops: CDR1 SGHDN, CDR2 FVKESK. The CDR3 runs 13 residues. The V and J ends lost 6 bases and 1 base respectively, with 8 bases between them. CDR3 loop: CASRGGRTDTQYF. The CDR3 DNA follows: TGTGCCAGCAGAGGCGGCCGCACAGATACGCAGTATTTT. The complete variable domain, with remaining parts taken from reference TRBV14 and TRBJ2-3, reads EAGVTQFPSHSVIEKGQTVTLRCDPISGHDNLYWYRRVMGKEIKFLLHFVKESKQDESGMPNNRFLAERTGGTYSTLKVQPAELEDSGVYFCASRGGRTDTQYFGPGTRLTVL.

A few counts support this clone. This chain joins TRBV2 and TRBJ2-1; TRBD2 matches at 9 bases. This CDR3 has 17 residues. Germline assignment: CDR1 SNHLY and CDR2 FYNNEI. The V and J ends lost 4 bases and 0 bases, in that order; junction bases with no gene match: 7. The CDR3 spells CASSGRLAEISYNEQFF. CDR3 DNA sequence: TGTGCCAGCAGTGGCCGACTAGCGGAGATCTCCTACAATGAGCAGTTCTTC.

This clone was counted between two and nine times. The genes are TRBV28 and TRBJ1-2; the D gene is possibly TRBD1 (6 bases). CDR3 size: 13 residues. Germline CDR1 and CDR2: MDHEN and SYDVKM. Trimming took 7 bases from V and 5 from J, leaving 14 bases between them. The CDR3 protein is CASTLGQGYGYTF. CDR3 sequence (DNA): TGTGCCAGCACCCTGGGGCAGGGGTATGGCTACACCTTC.

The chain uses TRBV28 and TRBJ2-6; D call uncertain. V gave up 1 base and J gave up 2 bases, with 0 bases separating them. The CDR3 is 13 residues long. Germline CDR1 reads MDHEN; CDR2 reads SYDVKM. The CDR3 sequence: CASSLSGANVLTF. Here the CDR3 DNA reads TGTGCCAGCAGTTTATCTGGGGCCAACGTCCTGACTTTC.

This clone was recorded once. CDR3 nucleotide sequence: TGTGCCAGCAGCCTCAACAGGAACCAAGAGACCCAGTACTTC. Translation: CASSLNRNQETQYF. The chain couples TRBV7-9 to TRBJ2-5, with D tentatively TRBD1 (5 bases). Trimming pared 5 bases from V and 0 bases from J, leaving 10 bases between. The CDR3 contains 14 residues. Germline assignment: CDR1 SEHNR and CDR2 FQNEAQ (reference sequence).

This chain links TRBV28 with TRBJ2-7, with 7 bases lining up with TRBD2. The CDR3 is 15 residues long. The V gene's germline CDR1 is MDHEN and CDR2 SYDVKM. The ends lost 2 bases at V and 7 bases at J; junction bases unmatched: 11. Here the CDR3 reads CASSLLTSSFLEQYF. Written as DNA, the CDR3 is TGTGCCAGCAGTTTACTGACTAGCAGCTTTTTGGAGCAGTACTTC.

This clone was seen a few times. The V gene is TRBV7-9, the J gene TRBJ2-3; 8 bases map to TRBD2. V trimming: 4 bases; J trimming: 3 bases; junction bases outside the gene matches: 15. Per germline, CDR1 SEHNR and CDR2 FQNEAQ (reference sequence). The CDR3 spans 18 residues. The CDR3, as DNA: TGTGCCAGCAGCTCCTCGGAAATTGCGGGAGGTGTAACAGATACGCAGTATTTT. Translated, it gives CASSSSEIAGGVTDTQYF. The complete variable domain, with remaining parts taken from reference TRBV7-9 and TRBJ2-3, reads DTGVSQNPRHKITKRGQNVTFRCDPISEHNRLYWYRQTLGQGPEFLTYFQNEAQLEKSRLLSDRFSAERPKGSFSTLEIQRTEQGDSAMYLCASSSSEIAGGVTDTQYFGPGTRLTVL.